This T cell receptor (beta chain) is drawn from a study of control samples from healthy donors and cancer patients. The CDR3 runs to 14 residues. J was trimmed by 9 bases and V by 6 bases; bases with no gene match: 6. CDR1 is MNHEY and CDR2 is SVGAGI in the germline V gene. Assay used: immunoSEQ multiplex PCR; TCRdb lists only in-frame clones, some missing. The sample carries roughly 40,000 clones, around 90% recorded once. The specimen was blood. This TCR was recovered from a woman in her forties or fifties in good health. This chain uses TRBV6-5 with TRBJ1-6; 9 positions agree with TRBD1. Here the CDR3 DNA reads TGTGCCAGCAGCAGCGGGACAGGGCTTTCACCCCTCCACTTT. Its translation is CASSSGTGLSPLHF.